One sample yielded the 25 T cell receptor beta chains listed below, sequenced in a study of cytomegalovirus exposure and HLA in healthy donors. The primer mix had 60 Vbeta and 13 Jbeta primers. Method: immunoSEQ multiplex PCR; TCRdb's copy keeps in-frame clones and lacks some. The repertoire has approximately 41,000 clones, about 85% of them found once; the top ten carry about 2.5%. The sequencing input was PBMCs. The source is a man over 45 in good health and CMV-seronegative.

The chain employs TRBV27 and TRBJ1-4; D not certain. V was cut by 4 bases and J by 4 bases, with 7 bases left in between. The CDR3 is made up of 13 amino acids. The germline gives CDR1 MNHEY, CDR2 SMNVEV (reference sequence). The CDR3 DNA is TGTGCCAGCAGTTACAACCTTAATGAAAAACTGTTTTTT. Translated, it gives CASSYNLNEKLFF.

V is TRBV6-5 and J is TRBJ2-7; possible D gene TRBD1, 6 bases. CDR3 length: 16 residues. The germline gives CDR1 MNHEY, CDR2 SVGAGI. Trimming took 3 bases from V and 3 from J, leaving 18 bases between them. Here the CDR3 reads CASSYSTTGQYYEQYF. The CDR3 DNA follows: TGTGCCAGCAGTTATTCAACCACGGGACAATACTACGAGCAGTACTTC.

The chain is built from TRBV11-3 and TRBJ2-3; 12 bases align to TRBD2. V was clipped by 2 bases and J by 4 bases; unmatched bases: 1. CDR1 and CDR2 from the germline V gene are SGHNT and YENEEA. The CDR3 totals 15 residues. CDR3 nucleotides: TGTGCCAGCAGCTTACTAGCGGGAGGGCCAGATACGCAGTATTTT. Translation gives CASSLLAGGPDTQYF.

The chain couples TRBV20-1 to TRBJ1-2; D is ambiguous. Trimming took 1 base from V and 8 from J, leaving 8 bases between them. Looked up from germline, CDR1 is DFQATT and CDR2 is SNEGSKA (reference sequence). The CDR3 loop spans 11 amino acids. DNA for the CDR3: TGCAGTGCTAGAGTCGGCGGAGGCTACACCTTC. Protein sequence: CSARVGGGYTF.

This clone was detected only a few times. The V call is TRBV7-9, the J call TRBJ2-2; D is unclear. The V and J ends lost 11 bases and 1 base respectively, with 11 bases between them. Germline values: CDR1 SEHNR, CDR2 FQNEAQ (reference sequence). The CDR3 contains 13 residues. CDR3 sequence (DNA): TGTGCCGTGTTGCGGTTGAACACCGGGGAGCTGTTTTTT. It encodes CAVLRLNTGELFF.

Here the CDR3 reads CASSPDRAYNEQFF. The DNA for the CDR3 is TGTGCCAGCAGTCCAGACAGGGCCTACAATGAGCAGTTCTTC. This chain joins TRBV28 and TRBJ2-1; 7 bases map to TRBD1. Germline CDR1 and CDR2: MDHEN and SYDVKM. Germline trimming cut 5 bases from V and 2 bases from J; bases unmatched to any gene: 3. This CDR3 has 14 amino acids.

The V gene is TRBV2, the J gene TRBJ1-4, with TRBD1 as a possible D gene (6 bases). This CDR3 spans 16 amino acids. Germline V gene data show CDR1 as SNHLY and CDR2 as FYNNEI. Trimming removed 1 base at V and 4 bases at J, with 13 bases between. CDR3 amino acids: CASSEEEQGFNEKLFF. CDR3 bases: TGTGCCAGCAGTGAAGAAGAACAGGGTTTTAATGAAAAACTGTTTTTT.

The V gene is TRBV7-9, the J gene TRBJ1-4, with a weak D call TRBD1 (5 bases). The V and J ends lost 5 bases and 7 bases respectively, with 17 bases between them. Per the germline V gene, CDR1 is SEHNR and CDR2 is FQNEAQ (reference sequence). This CDR3 spans 15 amino acids. CDR3: CASSAQQVYTEKLFF. The CDR3 DNA reads as TGTGCCAGCAGCGCACAACAGGTTTATACTGAAAAACTGTTTTTT.

The table lists this clone with a count of one. The chain combines TRBV12-5 with TRBJ2-5; TRBD1 aligns across 8 bases. The assigned J gene may be wrong: the sequence end matches TRBJ2-7 better. The CDR3 covers 15 residues. The germline V gene encodes CDR1 LGHNT and CDR2 FRNRAP. The CDR3 DNA sequence: TGTGCTAGTGGTTTGGGGCAGGGGGCCTCCTACGAGCAGTACTTC. Encoded protein: CASGLGQGASYEQYF.

Only a few counts were recorded for this clone. The chain uses TRBV5-6 and TRBJ1-2, with D maybe TRBD1 (6 bases). Germline V gene data show CDR1 as SGHDT and CDR2 as YYEEEE. Trimming took 2 bases from V and 1 from J, leaving 9 bases between them. The CDR3 runs to 14 residues. This CDR3 reads CASSFGTLNYGYTF. CDR3 coding DNA: TGTGCCAGCAGCTTTGGGACACTTAACTATGGCTACACCTTC.

The chain uses TRBV7-9 and TRBJ2-5, with 10 positions matching TRBD1. The junction had 7 bases not matched to a gene; V was cut back by 5 bases and J by 7 bases. This CDR3 has 14 amino acids. Germline V gene data show CDR1 as SEHNR and CDR2 as FQNEAQ (reference sequence). The CDR3 DNA reads TGTGCCAGCAGCGGGACAGGGGCGGGGTGGACCCAGTACTTC. Protein product: CASSGTGAGWTQYF.

The chain joins TRBV4-3 to TRBJ1-2; no definite D call. The CDR3 extends over 15 amino acids. Trimming took 0 bases from V and 4 from J, leaving 12 bases between them. The V gene's germline CDR1 is LGHNA and CDR2 YSLEER. The CDR3 nucleotides read TGCGCCAGCAGCCAAGAGTTTAAGCTAATCTATGGCTACACCTTC. It encodes CASSQEFKLIYGYTF.

The chain has TRBV4-1 and TRBJ2-1; D is possibly TRBD2 (5 bases). The CDR3 has 14 amino acids. Trimming removed 4 bases from V and 9 bases from J, with 16 bases in between. Germline assignment: CDR1 MGHRA and CDR2 YSYEKL. The CDR3 sequence: CASSLEPTAGEQFF. The DNA for the CDR3 is TGCGCCAGCAGCCTTGAACCAACTGCGGGTGAGCAGTTCTTC.

The sample holds a few counts of this clone. V is TRBV19 and J is TRBJ2-1; 12 bases map to TRBD1. After removal of 6 bases from V and 8 bases from J, the junction contained 5 bases not matched to a gene. CDR1 is LNHDA and CDR2 is SQIVND in the germline V gene (reference sequence). This CDR3 is 14 amino acids long. The CDR3, as DNA: TGTGCCAGTAGGGGGACAGGGGGCCTTGATGAGCAGTTCTTC. It translates to CASRGTGGLDEQFF.

The chain employs TRBV7-6 and TRBJ2-1; 9 positions agree with TRBD2. In germline, CDR1 is SGHVS, CDR2 FNYEAQ. With 1 base clipped from V and 7 bases from J, the junction kept 2 bases outside the gene matches. The CDR3 contains 14 residues. CDR3 residues: CASSLGGRANEQFF. CDR3 DNA: TGTGCCAGCAGCTTAGGCGGGAGGGCTAATGAGCAGTTCTTC.

This chain uses TRBV29-1 with TRBJ2-1; D ambiguous. With 3 bases removed from V and 4 bases from J, the gap between germline ends came to 13 bases. CDR1 and CDR2 (germline): SQVTM, ANQGSEA. The CDR3 is 14 residues long. The CDR3 reads CSVEKEWAYNEQFF. In DNA, the CDR3 is TGCAGCGTTGAGAAAGAATGGGCGTACAATGAGCAGTTCTTC.

This rearrangement joins TRBV7-2 to TRBJ1-1, with D uncertain. The CDR3 has 13 residues. From germline, CDR1 is SGHTA and CDR2 FQGNSA. V lost 1 base to trimming and J lost 11 bases, with 14 bases between them. This CDR3 reads CASSLEAESGAFF. In DNA form, the CDR3 reads TGTGCCAGCAGCTTAGAAGCAGAATCGGGGGCTTTCTTT.

V and J are TRBV7-2 and TRBJ2-3; D perhaps matches TRBD1 (6 bases). V was clipped by 3 bases and J by 6 bases, with 10 bases between them. Germline V lookup: CDR1 SGHTA, CDR2 FQGNSA. This CDR3 is 13 amino acids long. For the CDR3, the DNA is TGTGCCAGCAGCTTTGGGGGCGGGGATACGCAGTATTTT. Translated: CASSFGGGDTQYF.

The chain couples TRBV7-9 to TRBJ1-6; D perhaps matches TRBD1 (5 bases). V was pared by 1 base and J by 7 bases, with 11 bases between. The CDR3 covers 15 residues. Germline V CDR1 and CDR2: SEHNR, FQNEAQ (reference sequence). In DNA form, the CDR3 reads TGTGCCAGCAGCTTAGGGGGCAACCGAAATTCACCCCTCCACTTT. Residues: CASSLGGNRNSPLHF.

The V gene is TRBV4-3, the J gene TRBJ2-4; D not resolved. Germline CDR1 reads LGHNA; CDR2 reads YSLEER. Trimming took off 3 bases at V and 0 bases at J, with 9 bases between the two ends. CDR3 length: 15 residues. CDR3 residues: CASSQDSLAKNIQYF. The DNA of the CDR3 is TGCGCCAGCAGCCAGGATAGCCTAGCCAAAAACATTCAGTACTTC.

V gene TRBV4-1 combines with J gene TRBJ2-1; TRBD2 matches 10 bases. CDR3 size: 16 residues. Trimming removed 0 bases from V and 8 bases from J; junction bases left unmatched: 7. Per germline, CDR1 MGHRA and CDR2 YSYEKL. CDR3 DNA sequence: TGCGCCAGCAGCCAAGATCGGCTAGCGGGAGCGGATGAGCAGTTCTTC. It codes for CASSQDRLAGADEQFF.

The rearrangement uses TRBV28 and TRBJ1-1; D remains ambiguous. The CDR3 is 11 residues long. Germline V gives CDR1 MDHEN, CDR2 SYDVKM. DNA of the CDR3: TGTGCGGCCACAGAGAACACTGAAGCTTTCTTT. This gives the protein CAATENTEAFF.

The chain has TRBV5-1 and TRBJ1-2; possible D gene TRBD1, 6 bases. The V end was cut by 7 bases, the J end by 3 bases, with 28 bases between. Germline CDR1 and CDR2: SGHRS and YFSETQ. The CDR3 is 18 amino acids. CDR3 in amino acids: CASHPFMRGGRLDYGYTF. CDR3 sequence (DNA): TGCGCCAGCCATCCTTTTATGAGGGGGGGAAGGCTGGACTATGGCTACACCTTC.

This clone was counted a few times. CDR3 sequence (DNA): TGCAGCGTTGGTGGGGCTAGCGGGACAGATACGCAGTATTTT. As protein: CSVGGASGTDTQYF. The chain couples TRBV29-1 to TRBJ2-3; 8 bases agree with TRBD2. The ends lost 4 bases at V and 3 bases at J; junction bases unmatched: 6. The CDR3 spans 14 residues. Germline CDR1 is SQVTM and CDR2 is ANQGSEA.

A few counts support this clone. The rearrangement uses TRBV7-9 and TRBJ2-2; 12 bases agree with TRBD2. This CDR3 contains 19 residues. Trimming took 10 bases from V and 4 from J; bases not matched to a gene: 19. The germline V gene has CDR1 SEHNR and CDR2 FQNEAQ (reference sequence). The DNA for the CDR3 is TGTGCCACCCCCCCCCGGCTAGCGGGAGGGTGGGACAGCACCGGGGAGCTGTTTTTT. Translation gives CATPPRLAGGWDSTGELFF.